This TCR beta chain was documented in a study of T cell responses to AZD1222 COVID-19 vaccine (dated by TCRdb to the early 2020s). Some background on the complete study: Because spike-specific TCR depth and breadth did not differ between the two schedules, AZD1222 recipients who got a second dose at roughly 4 weeks were pooled with those who got a second dose at roughly 12 weeks. Trial participants were enrolled by age into 18-55, 56-69 and 70-plus year subgroups, with about 150, 27 and 61 TCR-sequenced participants respectively. A total of roughly 240 trial participants underwent TCR sequencing, of whom roughly 210 received two doses of AZD1222 and some 26 received two doses of the MenACWY control vaccine.

Beyond this particular receptor, the publication reports: Conclusions about previously exposed vaccinees are limited, since just 6 or 7 AZD1222 recipients were seropositive for SARS-CoV-2 at baseline. Most participants were white British and females outnumbered males, and the authors suggested that clonal diversity may have been underestimated. Because no samples from the day 14 peak response were available, repertoires could be characterized only after the peak T cell response. Reportedly, close to half of the unique spike-specific TCRs recognized epitopes lying outside the regions that are mutated in the B.1.351 and B.1.1.7 variants. The 56-69-year group was small, and its depth increase did not reach significance, likely because of low power. The vaccine-associated CD4 TCRs covered the entire spike protein, and the dominant responses fell in regions 160-218 and 743-854. Spike-specific TCR breadth and depth rose significantly after two AZD1222 doses compared with day 0 and with MenACWY recipients.

The CDR3 length equals 11 residues, ends included. For CDR1 and CDR2, the germline V gene lists MNHNS and SASEGT. The CDR3 regions of human TCRbeta chains were analyzed by immunosequencing. The authors' pipeline ran thus. Repertoire TCRs were checked for matches against a reference library of SARS-CoV-2-specific TCRs that had been generated using the MIRA antigen-specificity platform. Breadth was defined as the fraction of unique TCRs that were SARS-CoV-2-associated. Depth was defined as the fraction of total T cells that were SARS-CoV-2-associated. Using the MIRA data, each spike-specific TCR was assigned both to the spike region to which the TCR was reactive and to a CD4 or CD8 class. Log10-transformed breadth and depth values were compared by one-way ANOVA with Sidak's multiple comparisons tests. The immuneACCESS repertoire file appears here via TCRdb, limited to in-frame rearrangements. These files lack a portion of the clones; in checked studies, under half of the deficit traces to unresolved V genes, and the cause of the others is not known. The D gene and trimming were derived from the DNA, and the V and J assignments and clone size from that table. In all, the sample holds around 150,000 clones, and 94% of those were seen once. The ten top clones hold about 0.64% of the sample.

In regard to this clone: Its antigen specificity is not known. The conserved phenylalanine or tryptophan normally closing the CDR3 is absent here, so this likely arose from a read error. The limits of the CDR3 on the DNA are not certain, so only TCRdb's listed CDR3 is given.

The time point label corresponds to: baseline before first vaccination. Vaccinee samples were obtained from the UK trials COV001 and COV002, which included a single-blind randomized controlled phase 2/3 trial of AZD1222 (ChAdOx1 nCoV-19) in healthy adults. Trial participant PBMC samples were collected at day 0 and day 28 after the second dose for TCRbeta chain sequencing. The V and J segments used are TRBV6-1 and TRBJ2-3; TRBD1 is the table's D call, not checked against the DNA. The sequencing here drew on peripheral blood, taken on day 0 of AZD1222 vaccination. The clonotype originates from an adult in good health. CDR3 reads: CASSENRGQKL.